One sample yielded the 19 T cell receptor beta chains listed below, sequenced in a study of T-cell memory formation after mild COVID-19. TCRdb called the 5' RACE reads again in MiXCR, with one record for every CDR3 protein. Here the sample spans over 350,000 distinct CDR3 sequences, roughly 15% being singletons. Sequenced sample: PBMCs or a T cell subset sorted from them (not recorded which). All receptors derive from a man between 18 and 35 years old who had mild COVID-19 (a few samples of this study predate the infection). Cell type and time point are not known.

The V gene is TRBV5-1, the J gene TRBJ1-4; 7 bases agree with TRBD1. There are 14 residues in the CDR3. Germline V gene sequence: CDR1 SGHRS, CDR2 YFSETQ. J gave up 3 bases and V 4 bases, and 3 bases lay outside the gene matches. CDR3 in DNA: TGCGCCAGCAGCCGACAGGGACCTAATGAAAAACTGTTTTTT. Translated: CASSRQGPNEKLFF.

The chain uses TRBV21-1 and TRBJ1-4; the D call of TRBD1 is as the table states it, not checked on the DNA. TRBV21-1 is a pseudogene locus. The CDR3 is made up of 17 amino acids. For the CDR3, the DNA is TGTGCCAGCAGACTAAAAGAAGGGGGGGCAGGATGGGAAAAACTGTTTTTT. Protein product: CASRLKEGGAGWEKLFF.

This clonotype came up a few times. The V call is TRBV4-1, the J call TRBJ2-3; D ambiguous. V was trimmed by 5 bases and J by 3 bases, leaving 18 bases between them. In germline, CDR1 is MGHRA, CDR2 YSYEKL. The CDR3 sequence is 16 residues long. The CDR3 region has the DNA TGCGCCAGCAGCGTAGTGGGTGGGCACGGGACAGATACGCAGTATTTT. Translated: CASSVVGGHGTDTQYF.

This clonotype has more than one count but fewer than ten. The chain links TRBV5-6 to TRBJ2-3; a weak D match, TRBD2 (6 bases). Germline V CDR1 and CDR2: SGHDT, YYEEEE. The CDR3 length is 15 residues. Trimming cost V 4 bases and J 4 bases, with 16 bases left between them. As DNA, the CDR3 is TGTGCCAGCAGCCAATTGACGGGGGACCCAGATACGCAGTATTTT. Protein sequence: CASSQLTGDPDTQYF.

The chain uses TRBV12-3 or TRBV12-4 and TRBJ2-2; a possible D gene is TRBD1 (6 bases). This CDR3 spans 15 amino acids. With 4 bases removed from V and 1 base from J, the gap between germline ends came to 10 bases. CDR3 region: CASSSGEKNTGELFF. In DNA form, the CDR3 reads TGTGCCAGCAGTTCAGGGGAGAAGAACACCGGGGAGCTGTTTTTT.

The CDR3 spells CSAPRDGFSYEQYF. The CDR3 coding sequence is TGCAGTGCTCCAAGGGATGGTTTTTCCTACGAGCAGTACTTC. V and J are TRBV20-1 and TRBJ2-7; D is uncertain. CDR1 DFQATT and CDR2 SNEGSKA come from the germline V gene (reference sequence). This CDR3 has 14 residues. V was pared by 5 bases and J by 1 base, with 15 bases between.

The chain has TRBV11-2 and TRBJ2-3; D possibly uses TRBD1 or TRBD2 (5 bases each). Germline loops: CDR1 SGHAT, CDR2 FQNNGV. CDR3 length equals 15 residues. V lost 5 bases, J lost 3 bases, and 15 bases lay in between. Here the CDR3 DNA reads TGTGCCAGCAGCGACCCCTCGAGGGGTACAGATACGCAGTATTTT. Encoded protein: CASSDPSRGTDTQYF.

This chain joins TRBV6-2 or TRBV6-3 and TRBJ2-5; unclear D gene. This CDR3 comprises 14 residues. The V gene lost 2 bases and the J gene lost 2 bases, with 9 bases spanning the gap. Germline V gives CDR1 MNHEY, CDR2 SVGEGT. The CDR3 coding sequence is TGTGCCAGCAGTTACCTCCGGAGACAAGAGACCCAGTACTTC. Encoded protein: CASSYLRRQETQYF.

V is TRBV10-3 and J is TRBJ1-4; TRBD1 matches at 8 bases. The CDR3 has 15 amino acids. V trimming: 3 bases; J trimming: 6 bases; junction bases outside the gene matches: 6. Germline lookup yields CDR1 ENHRY and CDR2 SYGVKD. The CDR3 coding sequence is TGTGCCATCAGTGATGACAGGGGTGGGGATGAAAAACTGTTTTTT. Residues: CAISDDRGGDEKLFF.

The chain recombines TRBV7-6 with TRBJ2-1; a possible D gene is TRBD2 (5 bases). Germline V gene sequence: CDR1 SGHVS, CDR2 FNYEAQ. The CDR3 is made up of 14 amino acids. The V gene lost 3 bases and the J gene lost 5 bases, with 11 bases spanning the gap. CDR3 region: CASSFLLENNEQFF. In nucleotides, the CDR3 is TGTGCCAGCAGCTTTTTACTAGAAAACAATGAGCAGTTCTTC.

This chain connects TRBV12-3 or TRBV12-4 to TRBJ2-4, with 8 bases that match TRBD1. V was pared by 5 bases and J by 0 bases, with 6 bases of the junction left unmatched. The CDR3 length is 16 residues. The CDR3 bases are TGTGCCAGCAGTGACAGGGGTCATCTAGCCAAAAACATTCAGTACTTC. Its protein is CASSDRGHLAKNIQYF.

In this sample, this clonotype turned up a few times. The chain couples TRBV4-1 to TRBJ1-1, with a tentative D call TRBD1 (5 bases). CDR1 and CDR2 (germline): MGHRA, YSYEKL. The CDR3 runs 14 residues. The ends were cut back, 7 bases at V and 6 bases at J, with 18 bases in the middle. The CDR3 reads CASTRGGADPEAFF. In DNA form, the CDR3 reads TGCGCCAGCACCCGGGGGGGTGCCGACCCTGAAGCTTTCTTT.

This clonotype was seen a few times. The rearrangement links TRBV14 to TRBJ2-7; either TRBD1 or TRBD2 may fit D (5 bases each). The germline CDR1 and CDR2 sequences are SGHDN and FVKESK. This CDR3 spans 15 amino acids. V gave up 11 bases and J gave up 4 bases, with 24 bases separating them. The CDR3 reads CAGTRGDIPTYEQYV. In DNA, the CDR3 is TGTGCCGGGACCAGAGGCGACATCCCTACATACGAGCAGTACGTC.

This clonotype was detected many times. J is TRBJ1-1 and V is TRBV7-9; the match to TRBD1 covers 7 bases. Germline CDR1 SEHNR, CDR2 FQNEAQ (reference sequence). CDR3 length: 15 residues. V shed 6 bases and J 0 bases; nucleotides not matched to a gene: 7. The CDR3 coding sequence is TGTGCCAGCAGAGAACAGGGGTCCATGAACACTGAAGCTTTCTTT. It translates to CASREQGSMNTEAFF.

The genes are TRBV12-3 or TRBV12-4 and TRBJ1-1, with D perhaps matching TRBD1 (6 bases). The CDR3 runs 13 residues. V lost 2 bases and J 5 bases, leaving 9 bases between the germline ends. CDR3 DNA: TGTGCCAGCAGTTTATGGCAGGGGACTGAAGCTTTCTTT. Translating gives CASSLWQGTEAFF.

The rearrangement links TRBV6-1 to TRBJ1-2, with TRBD1 as a possible D gene (6 bases). Germline V gene sequence: CDR1 MNHNS, CDR2 SASEGT. This CDR3 region has 16 residues. With 6 bases removed from V and 7 bases from J, the gap between germline ends came to 24 bases. CDR3 region: CASSSRGAGGSFGYTF. The DNA of the CDR3 is TGTGCCAGCAGCAGCCGGGGGGCTGGGGGCTCTTTTGGCTACACCTTC.

This clonotype was observed a few times. The chain couples TRBV7-2 to TRBJ2-4, with TRBD2 identical over 14 bases. This CDR3 has 17 residues. Trimming at V came to 5 bases and at J to 10 bases, leaving 13 bases not matched to a gene. CDR1 and CDR2 (germline): SGHTA, FQGNSA. The CDR3 DNA reads TGTGCCAGCAGCGTAACGGGACTAGCGGGGGCCGGGATAATTCAGTACTTC. It codes for CASSVTGLAGAGIIQYF. The whole variable domain, filled in from reference TRBV7-2 and TRBJ2-4, reads GAGVSQSPSNKVTEKGKDVELRCDPISGHTALYWYRQSLGQGLEFLIYFQGNSAPDKSGLPSDRFSAERTGGSVSTLTIQRTQQEDSAVYLCASSVTGLAGAGIIQYFGAGTRLSVL.

This rearrangement joins TRBV7-2 to TRBJ1-1; TRBD1 might be the D (5 bases). Germline CDR1 SGHTA, CDR2 FQGNSA. Trimming cost V 1 base and J 5 bases, with 11 bases left between them. The CDR3 totals 14 residues. CDR3 sequence reads: CASSLGGVGTEAFF. The DNA of the CDR3 is TGTGCCAGCAGCTTAGGAGGGGTCGGAACTGAAGCTTTCTTT. Full variable domain (remainder filled in from reference TRBV7-2 and TRBJ1-1): GAGVSQSPSNKVTEKGKDVELRCDPISGHTALYWYRQSLGQGLEFLIYFQGNSAPDKSGLPSDRFSAERTGGSVSTLTIQRTQQEDSAVYLCASSLGGVGTEAFFGQGTRLTVV.

The V and J genes are TRBV6-1 and TRBJ2-7; tentative D call: TRBD2 (6 bases). There are 14 residues in the CDR3. The V end was cut by 9 bases, the J end by 7 bases, with 22 bases between. Germline CDR1 and CDR2: MNHNS and SASEGT. DNA for the CDR3: TGTGCCAGTGGATGGGGGGTCATTTCACAGGAGCAGTACGTC. Translation: CASGWGVISQEQYV.